The T cell receptor (beta chain) under discussion was sequenced for a study of CD8+ T cells in alopecia areata. Study-wide context: Those treated were given oral tofacitinib at 5 to 10 mg twice daily. Treatment with tofacitinib (6 to 18 months) was followed by 6 months off drug.

V lost 0 bases, J lost 7 bases, and 10 bases lay in between. CDR1 and CDR2 from the germline V gene are SGDLS and YYNGEE. The CDR3 is 13 residues long. Those with alopecia areata gave lesional scalp punch biopsies and peripheral blood. Isolated RNA was reverse transcribed into cDNA used as the sequencing template. The table came from immunoSEQ multiplex PCR; TCRdb's copy has only in-frame clones and leaves some out. The table records more than 150,000 clones, 50% to 70% of them present only once. Study-level findings and limits: Scalp sequencing captures resident alphabeta T cells of normal skin too.

With respect to this clone: Its antigen remains unknown.

This chain uses TRBV9 with TRBJ1-1; no clear D. Sequenced here: CD4+ T cells sorted from blood, sampled at week 0. This clonotype originated in a human donor with alopecia areata. CDR3 nucleotides: TGTGCCAGCAGCGTAGGAGTGGTTGGTGAAGCTTTCTTT. The encoded protein is CASSVGVVGEAFF.